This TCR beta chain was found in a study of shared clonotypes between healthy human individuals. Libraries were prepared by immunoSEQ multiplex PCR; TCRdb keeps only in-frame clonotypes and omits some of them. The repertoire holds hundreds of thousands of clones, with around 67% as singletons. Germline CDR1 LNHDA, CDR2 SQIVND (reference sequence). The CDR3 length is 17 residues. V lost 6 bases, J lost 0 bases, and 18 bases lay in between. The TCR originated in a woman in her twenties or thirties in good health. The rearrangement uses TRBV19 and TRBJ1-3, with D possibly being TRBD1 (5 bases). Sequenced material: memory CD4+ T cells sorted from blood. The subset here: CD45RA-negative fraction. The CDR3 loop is CASRKEGWQSSGNTIYF. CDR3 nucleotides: TGTGCCAGTAGAAAAGAGGGGTGGCAGTCCTCTGGAAACACCATATATTTT.